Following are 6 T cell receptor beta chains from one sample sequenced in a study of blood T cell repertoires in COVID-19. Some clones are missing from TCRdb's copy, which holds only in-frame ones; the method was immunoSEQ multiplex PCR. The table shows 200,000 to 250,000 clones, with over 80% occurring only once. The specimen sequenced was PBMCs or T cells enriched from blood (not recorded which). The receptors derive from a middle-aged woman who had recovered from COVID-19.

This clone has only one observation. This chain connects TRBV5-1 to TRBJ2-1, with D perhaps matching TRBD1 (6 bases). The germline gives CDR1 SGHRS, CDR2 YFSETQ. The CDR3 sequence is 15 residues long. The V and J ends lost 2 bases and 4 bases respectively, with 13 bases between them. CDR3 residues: CASSLGEGGYNEQFF. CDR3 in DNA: TGCGCCAGCAGCTTAGGGGAAGGGGGTTACAATGAGCAGTTCTTC.

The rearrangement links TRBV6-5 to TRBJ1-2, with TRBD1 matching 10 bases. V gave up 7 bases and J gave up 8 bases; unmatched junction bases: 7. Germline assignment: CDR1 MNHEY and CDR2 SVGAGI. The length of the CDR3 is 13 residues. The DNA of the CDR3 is TGTGCCAGCAACCCGACAGGGGGCTCAGGCTACACCTTC. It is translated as CASNPTGGSGYTF.

CDR3 nucleotides: TGTGCCAGCAGCCGAGACAGGGGGACTGGAAACACCATATATTTT. It encodes CASSRDRGTGNTIYF. This chain links TRBV11-2 with TRBJ1-3; 9 bases agree with TRBD1. This CDR3 is built from 15 residues. V lost 5 bases to trimming and J lost 2 bases; unmatched junction nucleotides: 4. Looked up from germline, CDR1 is SGHAT and CDR2 is FQNNGV.

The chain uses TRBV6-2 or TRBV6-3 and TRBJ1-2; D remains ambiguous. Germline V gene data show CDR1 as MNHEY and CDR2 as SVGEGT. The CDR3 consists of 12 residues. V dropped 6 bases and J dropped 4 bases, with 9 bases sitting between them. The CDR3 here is CASSRDSYGYTF. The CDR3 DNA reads TGTGCCAGCAGCCGCGACTCCTATGGCTACACCTTC.

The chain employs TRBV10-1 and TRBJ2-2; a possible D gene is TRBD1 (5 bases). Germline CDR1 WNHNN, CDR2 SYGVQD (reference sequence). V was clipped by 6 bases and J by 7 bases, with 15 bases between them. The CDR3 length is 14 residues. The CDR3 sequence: CASSPNPRDGELFF. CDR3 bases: TGCGCCAGCAGCCCAAACCCCAGGGACGGGGAGCTGTTTTTT.

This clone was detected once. The DNA of the CDR3 is TGCGCCAGCAGCTTGGACAGGGTGACCACCGGGGAGCTGTTTTTT. It is translated as CASSLDRVTTGELFF. The rearrangement joins TRBV5-1 to TRBJ2-2, with a weak D call TRBD1 (6 bases). Germline lookup yields CDR1 SGHRS and CDR2 YFSETQ. V gave up 0 bases and J gave up 4 bases, with 10 bases separating them. This CDR3 comprises 15 residues.